This is a list of T cell receptor beta chains from one sample in a study of blood T cell repertoires in COVID-19. Clones were read by immunoSEQ multiplex PCR, and TCRdb kept only the in-frame ones, dropping some. The data contain 75,000 to 90,000 clones, roughly 88% of them singletons. Material for sequencing was peripheral blood. The receptors shown here come from a man aged 45-65 years with active COVID-19. CDR3s include the opening cysteine and the closing phenylalanine or tryptophan.

V,J,CDR3
TRBV30,TRBJ2-7,CAWGYGGATNEQYF
TRBV27,TRBJ2-2,CASSLSRGGSNTGELFF
TRBV28,TRBJ1-1,CASSLDPLLATEAFF
TRBV6-6,TRBJ1-4,CASRQASGEKLFF
TRBV6-5,TRBJ1-1,CASSYSIPGGGTEAFF
TRBV7-2,TRBJ1-6,CASNQGQDYNSPLHF
TRBV19,TRBJ1-2,CASSPLGANYGYTF
TRBV30,TRBJ1-1,CAWSTETVRNTEAFF
TRBV5-5,TRBJ2-7,CASSLELTAYEQYF
TRBV9,TRBJ2-4,CASSVVGSGSGVSSAKNIQYF
TRBV7-2,TRBJ2-7,CASSSLRDRGGEQYF
TRBV29-1,TRBJ2-7,CSVDISGRDEQYF
TRBV5-5,TRBJ2-3,CASSFFGTATDTQYF
TRBV5-6,TRBJ2-6,CASSLYETGSGANVLTF
TRBV6-5,TRBJ2-3,CASSPGDSIKTQYF
TRBV4-1,TRBJ1-6,CASSQGDRGDSPLHF
TRBV2,TRBJ2-3,CASSEGRGTLYTQYF
TRBV29-1,TRBJ2-3,CSVPGAGGTDTQYF
TRBV20-1,TRBJ2-1,CSASALGRTYNEQFF
TRBV6-2/TRBV6-3,TRBJ2-7,CASSYYASAGVYEQYF
TRBV9,TRBJ2-5,CASSVGQSGETQYF
TRBV5-1,TRBJ1-5,CASSLGDRQGGQPQHF
TRBV19,TRBJ2-3,CASSIRRADTQYF
TRBV28,TRBJ1-2,CASRTGTSYGYTF
TRBV28,TRBJ2-6,CASHSYGGGNSGANVLTF
TRBV30,TRBJ1-2,CASMGVYGYTF
TRBV5-5,TRBJ2-2,CASSSPAGLGTGELFF
TRBV19,TRBJ1-2,CASSIDQFGYTF
TRBV28,TRBJ1-2,CASSTRRGAGHYGYTF
TRBV6-1,TRBJ1-5,CASSEPRKSGNQPQHF
TRBV6-6,TRBJ1-5,CASSQWTGGNQPQHF
TRBV27,TRBJ1-1,CASQPGSHTEAFF
TRBV5-6,TRBJ2-3,CASSLGSHTDTQYF
TRBV4-2,TRBJ1-1,CASSQSLGAGGYTEAFF
TRBV6-2/TRBV6-3,TRBJ1-5,CASSPTGGDQPQHF
TRBV15,TRBJ1-4,CATSRDQDRTNEKLFF
TRBV9,TRBJ1-1,CASSVAAEYTEAFF
TRBV4-1,TRBJ2-7,CASSQVGQGYEQYF
TRBV7-2,TRBJ1-2,CASSLTPGTGLGGYTF
TRBV6-2/TRBV6-3,TRBJ2-3,CASSTGTSGRNTDTQYF
TRBV11-3,TRBJ2-2,CASSSGFPYTGELFF
TRBV6-5,TRBJ1-1,CASTAGRAMNTEAFF
TRBV11-2,TRBJ1-1,CASSLLRVVNTEAFF